These T cell receptor beta chains were read from a single sample in a study of blood T cell repertoires in COVID-19. The data were produced by immunoSEQ multiplex PCR, yet TCRdb's version contains in-frame clones alone and is incomplete. The profile shows around 300,000 clones, roughly 89% of them singletons. Sequencing was performed on peripheral blood. All receptors derive from a woman aged 40 to 50 with COVID-19, enrolled during active disease. The CDR3 runs from the conserved cysteine through the conserved F or W. D genes are given only for firm matches. Only some rows state a clone size, as once, few, many or a class for expanded clones.

D gene: TRBD2
J gene: TRBJ2-7
CDR3 length: 14
clone size: .
V gene: TRBV7-9
CDR3 protein: CASSPGLPAYEQYF
CDR3 DNA: TGTGCCAGCAGCCCGGGACTACCCGCTTACGAGCAGTACTTC

D gene: .
J gene: TRBJ1-1
CDR3 length: 15
clone size: .
V gene: TRBV5-5
CDR3 protein: CASSPGSRLNTEAFF
CDR3 DNA: TGTGCCAGCAGCCCCGGCAGCAGGTTGAACACTGAAGCTTTCTTT

D gene: TRBD1
J gene: TRBJ2-6
CDR3 length: 18
clone size: .
V gene: TRBV27
CDR3 protein: CASSSGQGIISGANVLTF
CDR3 DNA: TGTGCCAGCAGTTCGGGACAGGGAATTATCTCTGGGGCCAACGTCCTGACTTTC

D gene: TRBD2
J gene: TRBJ2-2
CDR3 length: 17
clone size: .
V gene: TRBV28
CDR3 protein: CASNLGTSGGVTGELFF
CDR3 DNA: TGTGCCAGCAACCTAGGGACTAGCGGGGGGGTAACCGGGGAGCTGTTTTTT

D gene: .
J gene: TRBJ1-4
CDR3 length: 13
clone size: .
V gene: TRBV7-9
CDR3 protein: CASSLPQAEKLFF
CDR3 DNA: TGTGCCAGCAGCTTACCTCAGGCGGAAAAACTGTTTTTT

D gene: TRBD2
J gene: TRBJ2-1
CDR3 length: 15
clone size: .
V gene: TRBV15
CDR3 protein: CATSRVGTSGNEQFF
CDR3 DNA: TGTGCCACCAGCAGAGTTGGGACTAGCGGGAATGAGCAGTTCTTC

D gene: .
J gene: TRBJ2-7
CDR3 length: 14
clone size: few
V gene: TRBV6-5
CDR3 protein: CASSYRTETYEQYF
CDR3 DNA: TGTGCCAGCAGTTACCGGACAGAAACCTACGAGCAGTACTTC

D gene: TRBD1
J gene: TRBJ2-1
CDR3 length: 15
clone size: .
V gene: TRBV28
CDR3 protein: CASSFGRQGTDEQFF
CDR3 DNA: TGTGCCAGCAGTTTTGGGCGACAGGGTACGGATGAGCAGTTCTTC

D gene: .
J gene: TRBJ2-5
CDR3 length: 13
clone size: .
V gene: TRBV24-1
CDR3 protein: CATSDRDKETQYF
CDR3 DNA: TGTGCCACCAGTGACCGGGACAAAGAGACCCAGTACTTC

D gene: TRBD1
J gene: TRBJ2-7
CDR3 length: 19
clone size: once
V gene: TRBV28
CDR3 protein: CASSPLLGRGNTSSYEQYF
CDR3 DNA: TGTGCCAGCAGCCCGCTCTTGGGCAGGGGGAATACAAGCTCCTACGAGCAGTACTTC

D gene: TRBD1
J gene: TRBJ1-2
CDR3 length: 14
clone size: .
V gene: TRBV28
CDR3 protein: CASSLQGANYGYTF
CDR3 DNA: TGTGCCAGCAGTTTGCAGGGGGCTAACTATGGCTACACCTTC

D gene: TRBD2
J gene: TRBJ2-5
CDR3 length: 16
clone size: .
V gene: TRBV5-1
CDR3 protein: CASSSKTSGGQETQYF
CDR3 DNA: TGCGCCAGCAGCTCGAAGACTAGCGGGGGGCAAGAGACCCAGTACTTC

D gene: .
J gene: TRBJ1-5
CDR3 length: 14
clone size: .
V gene: TRBV28
CDR3 protein: CASSLAQGGQPQHF
CDR3 DNA: TGTGCCAGCAGTTTGGCGCAGGGTGGCCAGCCCCAGCATTTT

D gene: .
J gene: TRBJ2-1
CDR3 length: 16
clone size: .
V gene: TRBV6-2/TRBV6-3
CDR3 protein: CASSRATGRTYNEQFF
CDR3 DNA: TGTGCCAGCAGTCGCGCGACAGGGAGGACTTACAATGAGCAGTTCTTC

D gene: TRBD1
J gene: TRBJ1-2
CDR3 length: 13
clone size: .
V gene: TRBV7-3
CDR3 protein: CASSHDRGYGYTF
CDR3 DNA: TGTGCCAGCAGCCACGACAGGGGCTATGGCTACACCTTC

D gene: TRBD2
J gene: TRBJ2-1
CDR3 length: 15
clone size: .
V gene: TRBV5-8
CDR3 protein: CASSRTSGRVRSQFF
CDR3 DNA: TGTGCCAGCAGCCGCACTAGCGGGAGGGTTCGGTCCCAGTTCTTC

D gene: TRBD1
J gene: TRBJ2-1
CDR3 length: 13
clone size: .
V gene: TRBV2
CDR3 protein: CASNGQGADEQFF
CDR3 DNA: TGTGCCAGCAACGGACAGGGGGCGGATGAGCAGTTCTTC

D gene: .
J gene: TRBJ1-4
CDR3 length: 14
clone size: .
V gene: TRBV25-1
CDR3 protein: CASSEYEQSEKLFF
CDR3 DNA: TGTGCCAGCAGTGAATATGAACAGAGTGAAAAACTGTTTTTT

D gene: TRBD1
J gene: TRBJ1-3
CDR3 length: 15
clone size: .
V gene: TRBV5-1
CDR3 protein: CASSRTGSSGNTIYF
CDR3 DNA: TGCGCCAGCAGCCGGACAGGGAGCTCTGGAAACACCATATATTTT

D gene: TRBD1
J gene: TRBJ2-7
CDR3 length: 15
clone size: .
V gene: TRBV5-1
CDR3 protein: CASSAQGTGGGEQYF
CDR3 DNA: TGCGCCAGCAGCGCCCAAGGGACAGGGGGCGGCGAGCAGTACTTC

D gene: TRBD2
J gene: TRBJ2-2
CDR3 length: 15
clone size: .
V gene: TRBV7-3
CDR3 protein: CASSLAGGNTGELFF
CDR3 DNA: TGTGCCAGCAGCTTAGCGGGAGGGAACACCGGGGAGCTGTTTTTT

D gene: .
J gene: TRBJ1-2
CDR3 length: 14
clone size: .
V gene: TRBV7-9
CDR3 protein: CASSLGQLNYGYTF
CDR3 DNA: TGTGCCAGCAGCTTAGGACAGCTAAACTATGGCTACACCTTC

D gene: .
J gene: TRBJ1-3
CDR3 length: 12
clone size: .
V gene: TRBV12-3/TRBV12-4
CDR3 protein: CASSFVVSAIYF
CDR3 DNA: TGTGCCAGCAGTTTCGTCGTGAGCGCCATATATTTT

D gene: TRBD1
J gene: TRBJ2-1
CDR3 length: 15
clone size: .
V gene: TRBV7-3
CDR3 protein: CASSSGTGGYNEQFF
CDR3 DNA: TGTGCCAGCAGCTCCGGGACAGGGGGTTACAATGAGCAGTTCTTC

D gene: TRBD1
J gene: TRBJ1-1
CDR3 length: 17
clone size: .
V gene: TRBV6-2/TRBV6-3
CDR3 protein: CASRPYGHGQGPRIAFF
CDR3 DNA: TGTGCCAGCAGGCCTTATGGGCATGGACAGGGGCCGAGGATCGCTTTCTTT

D gene: .
J gene: TRBJ1-2
CDR3 length: 12
clone size: .
V gene: TRBV29-1
CDR3 protein: CSVEGQLYGYTF
CDR3 DNA: TGCAGCGTTGAGGGCCAGCTTTATGGCTACACCTTC

D gene: .
J gene: TRBJ1-5
CDR3 length: 13
clone size: .
V gene: TRBV4-1
CDR3 protein: CASSLEGGQPQHF
CDR3 DNA: TGCGCCAGCAGCCTTGAGGGCGGCCAGCCCCAGCATTTT

D gene: TRBD1
J gene: TRBJ1-4
CDR3 length: 15
clone size: .
V gene: TRBV29-1
CDR3 protein: CSVTHRTGGGEKLFF
CDR3 DNA: TGCAGCGTTACCCACCGGACAGGGGGCGGTGAAAAACTGTTTTTT

D gene: TRBD1
J gene: TRBJ1-1
CDR3 length: 13
clone size: .
V gene: TRBV5-4
CDR3 protein: CASSPGGNTEAFF
CDR3 DNA: TGTGCCAGCAGCCCAGGGGGGAACACTGAAGCTTTCTTT

D gene: .
J gene: TRBJ1-2
CDR3 length: 13
clone size: .
V gene: TRBV27
CDR3 protein: CASSTEGENGYTF
CDR3 DNA: TGTGCCAGCAGTACTGAGGGGGAAAATGGCTACACCTTC

D gene: .
J gene: TRBJ2-5
CDR3 length: 13
clone size: .
V gene: TRBV11-3
CDR3 protein: CASSADRQETQYF
CDR3 DNA: TGTGCCAGCAGCGCTGACAGACAAGAGACCCAGTACTTC

D gene: .
J gene: TRBJ2-1
CDR3 length: 16
clone size: .
V gene: TRBV11-2
CDR3 protein: CASSLVWASSYNEQFF
CDR3 DNA: TGTGCCAGCAGCTTAGTGTGGGCCAGCTCCTACAATGAGCAGTTCTTC

D gene: TRBD1
J gene: TRBJ1-6
CDR3 length: 14
clone size: .
V gene: TRBV30
CDR3 protein: CAWDGTGQNSPLHF
CDR3 DNA: TGTGCCTGGGATGGGACAGGGCAGAATTCACCCCTCCACTTT

D gene: .
J gene: TRBJ2-3
CDR3 length: 17
clone size: .
V gene: TRBV21-1
CDR3 protein: CASSSLCGGRGGNTQYF
CDR3 DNA: TGTGCCAGCAGCAGCCTTTGTGGGGGGCGCGGGGGTAATACGCAGTATTTT

D gene: .
J gene: TRBJ2-2
CDR3 length: 16
clone size: .
V gene: TRBV12-5
CDR3 protein: CASGLGLSTNTGELFF
CDR3 DNA: TGTGCTAGTGGTTTGGGTCTCTCTACGAACACCGGGGAGCTGTTTTTT

D gene: .
J gene: TRBJ1-5
CDR3 length: 14
clone size: .
V gene: TRBV28
CDR3 protein: CASSLRQLNQPQHF
CDR3 DNA: TGTGCCAGCAGTTTACGACAGCTGAATCAGCCCCAGCATTTT

D gene: .
J gene: TRBJ1-4
CDR3 length: 14
clone size: .
V gene: TRBV5-1
CDR3 protein: CASSLAPANEKLFF
CDR3 DNA: TGCGCCAGCAGCTTGGCCCCAGCTAATGAAAAACTGTTTTTT

D gene: .
J gene: TRBJ2-5
CDR3 length: 13
clone size: .
V gene: TRBV30
CDR3 protein: CAGGGGKRETQYF
CDR3 DNA: TGTGCCGGGGGAGGCGGGAAGCGAGAGACCCAGTACTTC

D gene: .
J gene: TRBJ1-6
CDR3 length: 15
clone size: .
V gene: TRBV5-1
CDR3 protein: CASSLSSGAGAPLHF
CDR3 DNA: TGCGCCAGCAGCTTGAGTTCAGGGGCCGGGGCACCCCTCCACTTT

D gene: .
J gene: TRBJ2-2
CDR3 length: 17
clone size: once
V gene: TRBV4-3
CDR3 protein: CASSQDHRQTNTGELFF
CDR3 DNA: TGCGCCAGCAGCCAAGATCACAGGCAGACAAACACCGGGGAGCTGTTTTTT

D gene: .
J gene: TRBJ2-7
CDR3 length: 14
clone size: .
V gene: TRBV27
CDR3 protein: CASSLADTRNEQYF
CDR3 DNA: TGTGCCAGCAGTTTGGCGGACACTCGTAACGAGCAGTACTTC